These 19 T cell receptor beta chains were sequenced from one sample in a study of somatic mutations in cytotoxic T cells in rheumatoid arthritis. Some clones are missing from TCRdb's copy, which holds only in-frame ones; the method was immunoSEQ multiplex PCR. Among approximately 16,000 clones, approximately 84% were seen once, and the ten largest hold roughly 15%. The specimen sequenced was CD8+ T cells sorted from blood. The source is an adult with rheumatoid arthritis.

The chain carries TRBV7-2 and TRBJ1-2; no definite D call. The V gene lost 1 base and the J gene lost 10 bases, with 7 bases spanning the gap. The CDR3 is 11 residues long. Per germline, CDR1 SGHTA and CDR2 FQGNSA. CDR3 sequence (DNA): TGTGCCAGCAGCTTAGAGCCCGTCTACACCTTC. Translated: CASSLEPVYTF.

V and J are TRBV19 and TRBJ1-2; D unresolved. This CDR3 is built from 15 residues. Germline V lookup: CDR1 LNHDA, CDR2 SQIVND (reference sequence). V was clipped by 5 bases and J by 4 bases, with 17 bases between them. The CDR3, as DNA: TGTGCCAGTAGTTCCGACGCGTGGGCCGTCTATGGCTACACCTTC. Its protein is CASSSDAWAVYGYTF.

V and J are TRBV7-9 and TRBJ1-3; a weak D match, TRBD1 (5 bases). Germline lookup yields CDR1 SEHNR and CDR2 FQNEAQ (reference sequence). CDR3 size: 14 residues. Trimming took off 6 bases at V and 0 bases at J, with 9 bases between the two ends. The DNA for the CDR3 is TGTGCCAGCAGTCGGGACTTCTCTGGAAACACCATATATTTT. This translates into CASSRDFSGNTIYF.

This clone has only one observation. The chain links TRBV11-2 to TRBJ2-7, with TRBD2 identical over 13 bases. Per the germline V gene, CDR1 is SGHAT and CDR2 is FQNNGV. The CDR3 has 15 amino acids. Trimming cost V 4 bases and J 7 bases; bases outside gene matches: 7. In nucleotides, the CDR3 is TGTGCCAGCAGCTCACCGGGACTAGCGGGACGGGAGCAGTACTTC. It encodes CASSSPGLAGREQYF.

The rearrangement uses TRBV10-2 and TRBJ2-3; 8 bases are a match to TRBD2. Germline lookup yields CDR1 WSHSY and CDR2 SAAADI. V was pared by 0 bases and J by 2 bases, with 7 bases of the junction left unmatched. The CDR3 is 17 residues long. The DNA for the CDR3 is TGCGCCAGCAGTGAGTCGTCTCCGGGGGGGTTCACAGATACGCAGTATTTT. The encoded protein is CASSESSPGGFTDTQYF.

The chain recombines TRBV4-1 with TRBJ1-1, with 8 bases fitting TRBD1. This CDR3 spans 15 amino acids. V was pared by 2 bases and J by 1 base, with 3 bases of the junction left unmatched. The germline gives CDR1 MGHRA, CDR2 YSYEKL. The CDR3: CASSQSGTGNTEAFF. Written as DNA, the CDR3 is TGCGCCAGCAGCCAATCCGGGACAGGGAACACTGAAGCTTTCTTT.

Regarding this clone: A junction boundary mismatches the germline segment, possibly from a read error. The V gene is TRBV19, the J gene TRBJ1-1, with TRBD1 matching over 7 bases. The CDR3 spans 18 residues. The germline V gene has CDR1 LNHDA and CDR2 SQIVND (reference sequence). The CDR3 DNA sequence: TGTGCCAGTAGCATAGGGTTCAGGGGGACCGAGGTGAACACTGAAGCTTTCTTT. Protein product: CASSIGFRGTEVNTEAFF.

The gene calls are TRBV4-1 and TRBJ2-7; D possibly corresponds to TRBD1 (5 bases). The length of the CDR3 is 15 residues. The V end lost 0 bases, the J end lost 3 bases, and 12 bases lay between the germline ends. Germline V gene data show CDR1 as MGHRA and CDR2 as YSYEKL. The CDR3 sequence is CASSQDPSDSYEQYF. CDR3 coding DNA: TGCGCCAGCAGCCAAGATCCCTCCGACAGCTACGAGCAGTACTTC.

This clone has more than one count but fewer than ten. This CDR3 reads CASSLANSPLHF. The DNA for the CDR3 is TGTGCCAGCAGTTTGGCGAATTCACCCCTCCACTTT. The V and J genes are TRBV27 and TRBJ1-6; D call uncertain. The CDR3 is 12 residues long. The V gene's germline CDR1 is MNHEY and CDR2 SMNVEV (reference sequence). The V gene lost 3 bases and the J gene lost 7 bases, with 4 bases spanning the gap.

By sample fraction, this clone is medium-sized. V and J are TRBV6-1 and TRBJ1-1, with 7 bases aligning to TRBD1. The V segment lost 4 bases and the J segment 3 bases; nucleotides outside the gene matches: 8. The CDR3 runs 15 residues. Germline-derived CDR1 and CDR2 are MNHNS and SASEGT. The CDR3 here is CASSVREGGYTEAFF. The CDR3 bases are TGTGCCAGCAGTGTGAGGGAAGGGGGCTACACTGAAGCTTTCTTT.

This clone was found a few times. V gene TRBV4-1 combines with J gene TRBJ1-2, with D possibly being TRBD1 (5 bases). V lost 0 bases, J lost 7 bases, and 18 bases lay in between. Germline V gives CDR1 MGHRA, CDR2 YSYEKL. The CDR3 totals 16 residues. The CDR3 sequence: CASSQDFSGFLSGYTF. The CDR3 coding sequence is TGCGCCAGCAGCCAAGATTTTTCAGGGTTTCTAAGTGGCTACACCTTC.

V gene TRBV5-6 combines with J gene TRBJ2-7, with 9 bases matching TRBD1. Germline values: CDR1 SGHDT, CDR2 YYEEEE. V shed 4 bases, J shed 2 bases, and the junction held 7 bases outside the gene matches. The CDR3 has 15 residues. The chain's CDR3 is CASSHTGGDPYEQYF. DNA for the CDR3: TGTGCCAGCAGCCACACAGGGGGCGACCCCTACGAGCAGTACTTC.

The rearrangement uses TRBV2 and TRBJ1-1, with D possibly being TRBD1 (5 bases). CDR3 size: 13 residues. Germline loops: CDR1 SNHLY, CDR2 FYNNEI. With 6 bases removed from V and 0 bases from J, the gap between germline ends came to 8 bases. The CDR3 spells CASRTVLNTEAFF. The CDR3 coding sequence is TGTGCCAGCAGGACAGTTCTGAACACTGAAGCTTTCTTT. Complete variable domain (other parts from reference TRBV2 and TRBJ1-1): EPEVTQTPSHQVTQMGQEVILRCVPISNHLYFYWYRQILGQKVEFLVSFYNNEISEKSEIFDDQFSVERPDGSNFTLKIRSTKLEDSAMYFCASRTVLNTEAFFGQGTRLTVV.

CDR3 sequence: CASSSETSRYNEQFF. The CDR3 bases are TGTGCCAGCAGTTCAGAGACTAGCAGATACAATGAGCAGTTCTTC. The V call is TRBV6-5, the J call TRBJ2-1, with 7 bases fitting TRBD2. V was clipped by 4 bases and J by 4 bases; unmatched bases: 7. Germline V gives CDR1 MNHEY, CDR2 SVGAGI. This CDR3 has 15 residues.

The V call is TRBV5-4, the J call TRBJ2-3; no clear D. The CDR3 extends over 11 amino acids. V lost 3 bases, J lost 3 bases, and 2 bases lay in between. Germline values: CDR1 SGHNT, CDR2 YYREEE (reference sequence). CDR3: CASSSTDTQYF. For the CDR3, the DNA is TGTGCCAGCAGCTCGACAGATACGCAGTATTTT.

The gene calls are TRBV5-1 and TRBJ2-3, with D unresolved. This CDR3 region has 13 residues. The ends were cut back, 4 bases at V and 0 bases at J, with 6 bases in the middle. Germline V gene data show CDR1 as SGHRS and CDR2 as YFSETQ. The CDR3: CASSTDSTDTQYF. Written as DNA, the CDR3 is TGCGCCAGCAGCACCGACAGCACAGATACGCAGTATTTT.

By share, this clone ranks as medium-sized. The J gene is TRBJ2-1, the V gene TRBV4-1; 11 bases are shared with TRBD2. With V trimmed by 3 bases and J by 7 bases, 5 bases remained unmatched. CDR1 is MGHRA, CDR2 YSYEKL, per germline. CDR3 length: 15 residues. CDR3 in DNA: TGCGCCAGCAGCCACCTTAGCGGGGGGGTTAATGAGCAGTTCTTC. Its protein product is CASSHLSGGVNEQFF.

The chain links TRBV6-5 to TRBJ1-5; 7 bases fit TRBD1. This CDR3 has 15 amino acids. The V gene's germline CDR1 is MNHEY and CDR2 SVGAGI. V gave up 0 bases and J gave up 3 bases; unmatched junction bases: 2. The CDR3 sequence: CASSYSGTVNQPQHF. The CDR3 DNA sequence: TGTGCCAGCAGTTACTCTGGGACAGTCAATCAGCCCCAGCATTTT.

The gene calls are TRBV6-4 and TRBJ2-2; D is undetermined. The V and J ends lost 0 bases and 2 bases respectively, with 10 bases between them. The CDR3 runs to 16 residues. The germline gives CDR1 MRHNA, CDR2 SNTAGT. The CDR3 DNA follows: TGTGCCAGCAGTGACTCCCCAGAGATAAACACCGGGGAGCTGTTTTTT. Residues: CASSDSPEINTGELFF.